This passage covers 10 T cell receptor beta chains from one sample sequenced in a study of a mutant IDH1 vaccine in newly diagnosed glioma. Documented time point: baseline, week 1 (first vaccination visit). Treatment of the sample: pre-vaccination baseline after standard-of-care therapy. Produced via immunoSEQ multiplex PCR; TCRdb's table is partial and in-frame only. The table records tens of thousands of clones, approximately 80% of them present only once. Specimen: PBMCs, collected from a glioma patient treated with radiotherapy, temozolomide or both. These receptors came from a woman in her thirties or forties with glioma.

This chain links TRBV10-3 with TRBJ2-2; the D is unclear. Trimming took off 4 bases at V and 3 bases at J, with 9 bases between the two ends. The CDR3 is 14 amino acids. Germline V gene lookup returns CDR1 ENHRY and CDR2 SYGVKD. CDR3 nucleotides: TGTGCCATCAGTGCGTTAAAGGACACCGGGGAGCTGTTTTTT. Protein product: CAISALKDTGELFF.

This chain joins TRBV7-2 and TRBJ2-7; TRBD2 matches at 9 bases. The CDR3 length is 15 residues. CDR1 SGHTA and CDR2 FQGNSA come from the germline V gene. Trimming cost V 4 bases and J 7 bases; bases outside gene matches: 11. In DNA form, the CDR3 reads TGTGCCAGCAGCTCTAAGACTAGCGGTGGTGGGGAGCAGTACTTC. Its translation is CASSSKTSGGGEQYF.

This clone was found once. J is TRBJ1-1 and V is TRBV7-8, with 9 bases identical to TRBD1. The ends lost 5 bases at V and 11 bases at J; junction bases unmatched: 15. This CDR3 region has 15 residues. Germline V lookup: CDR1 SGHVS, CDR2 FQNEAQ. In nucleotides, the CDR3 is TGTGCCAGCAGCCTAGGGACAGGGATAATCCGGGATGCTTTCTTT. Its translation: CASSLGTGIIRDAFF.

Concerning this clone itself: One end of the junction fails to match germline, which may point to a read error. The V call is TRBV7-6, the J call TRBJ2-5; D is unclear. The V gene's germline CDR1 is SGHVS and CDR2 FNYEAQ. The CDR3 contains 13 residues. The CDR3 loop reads CASGLEGRETQYF. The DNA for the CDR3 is TGTGCCAGCGGCTTAGAAGGGCGAGAGACCCAGTACTTC.

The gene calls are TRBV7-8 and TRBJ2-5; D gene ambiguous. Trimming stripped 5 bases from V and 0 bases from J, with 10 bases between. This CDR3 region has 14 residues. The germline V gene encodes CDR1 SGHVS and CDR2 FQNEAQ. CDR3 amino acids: CASSPPLYQETQYF. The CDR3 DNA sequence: TGTGCCAGCAGCCCCCCACTGTACCAAGAGACCCAGTACTTC.

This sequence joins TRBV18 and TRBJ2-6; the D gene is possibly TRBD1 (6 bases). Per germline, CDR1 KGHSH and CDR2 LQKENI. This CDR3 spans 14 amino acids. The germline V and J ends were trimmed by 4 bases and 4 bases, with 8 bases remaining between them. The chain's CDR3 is CASSLGAGANVLTF. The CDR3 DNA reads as TGTGCCAGCTCACTGGGGGCCGGGGCCAACGTCCTGACTTTC. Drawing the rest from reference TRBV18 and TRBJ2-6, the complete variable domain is NAGVMQNPRHLVRRRGQEARLRCSPMKGHSHVYWYRQLPEEGLKFMVYLQKENIIDESGMPKERFSAEFPKEGPSILRIQQVVRGDSAAYFCASSLGAGANVLTFGAGSRLTVL.

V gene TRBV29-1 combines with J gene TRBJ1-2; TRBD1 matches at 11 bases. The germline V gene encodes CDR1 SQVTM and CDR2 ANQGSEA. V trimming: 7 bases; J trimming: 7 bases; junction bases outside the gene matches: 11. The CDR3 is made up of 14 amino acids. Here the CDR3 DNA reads TGCAGCGGGGGACAGGGGGAAGGATCTTTTGGCTACACCTTC. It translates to CSGGQGEGSFGYTF.

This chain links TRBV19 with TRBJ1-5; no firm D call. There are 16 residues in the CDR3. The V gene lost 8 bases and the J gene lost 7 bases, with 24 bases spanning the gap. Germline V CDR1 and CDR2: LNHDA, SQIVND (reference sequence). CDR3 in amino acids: CASLNVPDGPEQPQHF. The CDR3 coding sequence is TGTGCCAGTTTGAACGTCCCGGACGGTCCAGAACAGCCCCAGCATTTT.

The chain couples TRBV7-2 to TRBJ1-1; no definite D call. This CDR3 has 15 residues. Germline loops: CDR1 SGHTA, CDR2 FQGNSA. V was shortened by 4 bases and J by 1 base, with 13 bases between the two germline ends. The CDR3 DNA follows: TGTGCCAGCAGCTCCACCCGGGCCGGGAACACTGAAGCTTTCTTT. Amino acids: CASSSTRAGNTEAFF.

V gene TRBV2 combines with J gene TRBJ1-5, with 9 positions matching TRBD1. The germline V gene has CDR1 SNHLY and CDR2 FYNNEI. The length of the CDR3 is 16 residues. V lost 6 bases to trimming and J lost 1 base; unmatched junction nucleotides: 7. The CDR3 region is CASSPVGQGSNQPQHF. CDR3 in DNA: TGTGCCAGCAGCCCCGTCGGACAGGGGAGCAATCAGCCCCAGCATTTT.